This note documents a single T cell receptor (beta chain) sequence. The target antigen is unknown. TCRdb used MiXCR to reprocess the reads, holding one entry per CDR3 protein. The sample lists approximately 16,000 distinct CDR3 sequences, roughly 21% occurring once. This record belongs to a study of liver allograft versus peripheral blood T cells. Across the whole study: Blood and transplanted-liver T cell receptor repertoires from recipients were compared.

Germline V lookup: CDR1 SGHTA, CDR2 FQGTGA. The CDR3 contains 17 residues. V shed 0 bases, J shed 3 bases, and the junction held 7 bases outside the gene matches. Study results and caveats: Within liver allografts, T cell receptor repertoires were reportedly different from those in peripheral blood.

The source is a human patient who had a liver transplant. Some T cells could come from the graft donor. This chain connects TRBV7-3 to TRBJ2-3; 9 bases are shared with TRBD2. The CDR3 spells CASSLTFSSGKTDTQYF. DNA for the CDR3: TGTGCCAGCAGCTTAACGTTCTCTAGCGGGAAGACAGATACGCAGTATTTT.